The T cell receptor beta chain described here comes from a study of naive CD8 T cells in extremely preterm neonates (dated by TCRdb to the late 2010s). Broadly, across the study: The study compared TCRbeta CDR3 repertoires of sorted naive CD8+ T cells across four age groups: extremely preterm neonates, term neonates, young children and adults. Study-level results and caveats: A higher proportion of shared CDR3 nucleotide sequences was found in preterm neonates (roughly 2.7%) than in term neonates (approximately 0.4%), young children (0.03%) and adults (about 0.01%). Preterm neonates had significantly lower iChao1 richness than all other age groups (p < 0.05) and an even clone distribution, indicating a less rich repertoire. Preterm CDR3s were shorter, with fewer N additions and less junctional trimming, and were closer to germline than those of older groups. Among the limitations the authors pointed out were a small sample size and productive template counts that varied across preterm samples. Prospective longitudinal studies of preterm and term neonates were called for by the authors so that T cell development could be tracked within individuals.

A two-step, bias-controlled multiplex PCR was used to amplify TCRbeta CDR3 regions from genomic DNA. Primers specific for every TRBV and TRBJ gene segment were included in the multiplex PCR. The immunoSEQ Assay was used to generate TCRbeta repertoire data. In the paper's pipeline: A relative-frequency ratio and a modified nearest-neighbor algorithm were applied to filter and cluster reads so that closely related sequences were merged. IMGT annotation was followed for the assignment of V, D and J genes to CDR3 sequences. Template counts were corrected for PCR amplification bias by normalization and were quantified against synthetic TCR CDR3 analog sequences. Only unique productive sequences, defined as in-frame CDR3 sequences lacking stop codons, were included in the analyses. Clonality, defined as 1 minus Pielou's evenness, and iChao1 richness were computed with the immunoSEQ Analyzer software. Depending on the Shapiro-Wilk normality results, either Student's t-test or a non-parametric test was run in JMP for statistical testing. TCRdb carries this immuneACCESS record with in-frame sequences only. Its versions omit some clonotypes, under half of them owing to an unresolved V gene in the studies checked, with the rest unexplained. V and J calls and clone size are those listed in that table; D and trimming were worked out from the DNA. This sample has 4,500 to 6,500 clones in its table, and 90% to 95% of those were observed once. Of the sample, around 0.58% is held by the ten largest clones.

With regard to this clone: Its antigen is unknown. Per-base quality was not reported, and no clone a single base away is much larger than it.

Preterm samples came from a handful of extremely preterm deliveries at roughly 23-28 weeks of gestation. Pregnancies with fetal demise, active maternal HSV infection or known maternal HIV infection were excluded from the study. A FACSAria III cell sorter was used to sort live, Annexin V-negative naive CD8+ T cells (CD3+CD8+CD45RA+CCR7+). Per sample, between roughly 18,000 and 110,000 naive CD8+ T cells were obtained by sorting. Mixed venous-arterial cord blood was collected with preassembled standardized sampling kits. Cord blood stayed at room temperature and was processed within 4 hours after collection. Mononuclear cells were isolated from diluted blood by Ficoll-Paque density gradient centrifugation. Before sorting, mononuclear cells were cryopreserved in 10% DMSO plus 90% FBS and kept long term at -150 degrees C. Annexin V and antibodies against CD3, CD8, CCR7 and CD45RA were used to stain the thawed cells. Genomic DNA was extracted from snap-frozen sorted cell pellets with the DNeasy Blood and Tissue Kit.

Looking up the germline V gene (reference sequence) yields CDR1 GTSNPN and CDR2 SVGIG. The CDR3 measures 15 amino acids from cysteine to phenylalanine. Just the 45-base CDR3 DNA is kept, in frame starting at base 1. For this chain, trimming is 0 bases at the V end and 2 bases at the J end, and the number of junction bases without a gene match is 2. This receptor was taken from a boy who was born preterm. The sample consisted of naive CD8+ T cells from cord blood. Recombination joined TRBV30 with TRBJ1-5; 9 junctional bases match TRBD1. CDR3 sequence: CAWSVRTGGNQPQHF. In nucleotides, the sequence is TGTGCCTGGAGTGTACGGACAGGGGGCAATCAGCCCCAGCATTTT. This CDR3, with the reference TRBV30 and TRBJ1-5 proteins standing in past its ends, gives the full variable domain SQTIHQWPATLVQPVGSPLSLECTVEGTSNPNLYWYRQAAGRGLQLLFYSVGIGQISSEVPQNLSASRPQDRQFILSSKKLLLSDSGFYLCAWSVRTGGNQPQHFGDGTRLSIL.